Described below is a single TCR beta chain sequence and its context. Its antigen is unknown. The sample originates from a study of tumor-infiltrating lymphocytes in primary liver carcinoma. Whole-study results and caveats: Tumor-adjacent and tumor-blood pairs showed less overlap than tumor region pairs. Samples were bulk unsorted, so CD4+ and CD8+ repertoires were not compared.

A constant-region primer primed TCR beta cDNA synthesis from 500 ng of total RNA. Construction of TCR beta libraries relied on three successive nested multiplex PCR rounds employing slightly modified ARM-PCR. The two initial PCR rounds, roughly 11 cycles each, used TRBV1-TRBV30 forward and C-beta reverse primers. TCRdb redid the calling of the multiplex PCR reads with MiXCR, one entry per CDR3 protein. The data show roughly 330,000 distinct CDR3 sequences, with 65% seen just once and under 8.5% held by the top ten. Unsorted whole blood yielded the blood RNA, and germline DNA was also extracted. CDR3 length: 12 amino acids. Germline V CDR1 and CDR2: SGHAT, FQNNGV.

Source material: peripheral blood. The chain is built from TRBV11-2 and TRBJ2-2; no clear D gene. This clonotype originated in a man between 35 and 55 years old with primary liver carcinoma and hepatitis B virus infection. CDR3 DNA: TGTGTCAACAACTTCGCAGGCGGGGAGCTGTTTTTT. It codes for CVNNFAGGELFF. Drawing the rest from reference TRBV11-2 and TRBJ2-2, the complete variable domain is EAGVAQSPRYKIIEKRQSVAFWCNPISGHATLYWYQQILGQGPKLLIQFQNNGVVDDSQLPKDRFSAERLKGVDSTLKIQPAKLEDSAVYLCVNNFAGGELFFGEGSRLTVL.